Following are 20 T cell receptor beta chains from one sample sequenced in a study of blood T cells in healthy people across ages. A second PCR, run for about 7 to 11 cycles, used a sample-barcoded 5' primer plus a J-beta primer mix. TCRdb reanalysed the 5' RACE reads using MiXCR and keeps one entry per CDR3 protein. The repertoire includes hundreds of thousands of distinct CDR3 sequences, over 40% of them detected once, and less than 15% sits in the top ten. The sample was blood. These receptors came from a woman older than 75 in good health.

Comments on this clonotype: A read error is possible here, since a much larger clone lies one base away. The CDR3 protein is CASSVNSYNEQFF. The CDR3 nucleotides are TGTGCCAGCAGCGTAAACTCCTACAATGAGCAGTTCTTC. The chain couples TRBV7-2 to TRBJ2-1, with D unclear. The CDR3 is 13 residues long. Between the trimmed V and J ends, which lost 5 bases and 0 bases, there was a span of 5 bases. Germline assignment: CDR1 SGHTA and CDR2 FQGNSA.

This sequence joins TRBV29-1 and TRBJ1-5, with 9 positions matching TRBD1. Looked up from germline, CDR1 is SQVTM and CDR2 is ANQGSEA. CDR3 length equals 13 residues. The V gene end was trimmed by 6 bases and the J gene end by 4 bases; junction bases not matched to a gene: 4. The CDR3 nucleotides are TGCAGCGTGGCGGACAGGGGAAATCAGCCCCAGCATTTT. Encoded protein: CSVADRGNQPQHF.

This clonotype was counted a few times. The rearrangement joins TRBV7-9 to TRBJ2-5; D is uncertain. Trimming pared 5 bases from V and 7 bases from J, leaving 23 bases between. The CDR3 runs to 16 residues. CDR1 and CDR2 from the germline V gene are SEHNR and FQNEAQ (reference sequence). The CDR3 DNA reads TGTGCCAGCAGCCAACCAAGATGGTCCCTTCGGGCGACCCAGTACTTC. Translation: CASSQPRWSLRATQYF.

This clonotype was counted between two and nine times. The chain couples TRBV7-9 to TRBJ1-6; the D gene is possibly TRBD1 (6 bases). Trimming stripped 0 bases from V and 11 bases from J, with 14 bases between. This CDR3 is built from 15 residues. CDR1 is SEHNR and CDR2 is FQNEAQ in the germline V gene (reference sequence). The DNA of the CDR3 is TGTGCCAGCAGCTTAGCCGACAGGCTCTCGGCACCCCTCCACTTT. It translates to CASSLADRLSAPLHF. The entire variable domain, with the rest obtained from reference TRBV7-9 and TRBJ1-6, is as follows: DTGVSQNPRHKITKRGQNVTFRCDPISEHNRLYWYRQTLGQGPEFLTYFQNEAQLEKSRLLSDRFSAERPKGSFSTLEIQRTEQGDSAMYLCASSLADRLSAPLHFGNGTRLTVT.

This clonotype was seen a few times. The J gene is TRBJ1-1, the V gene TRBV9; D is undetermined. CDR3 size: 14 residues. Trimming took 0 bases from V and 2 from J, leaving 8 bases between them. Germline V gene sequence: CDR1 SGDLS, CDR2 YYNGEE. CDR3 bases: TGTGCCAGCAGCGTAGCCGGGTACAACACTGAAGCTTTCTTT. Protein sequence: CASSVAGYNTEAFF. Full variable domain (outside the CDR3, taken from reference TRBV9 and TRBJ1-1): DSGVTQTPKHLITATGQRVTLRCSPRSGDLSVYWYQQSLDQGLQFLIQYYNGEERAKGNILERFSAQQFPDLHSELNLSSLELGDSALYFCASSVAGYNTEAFFGQGTRLTVV.

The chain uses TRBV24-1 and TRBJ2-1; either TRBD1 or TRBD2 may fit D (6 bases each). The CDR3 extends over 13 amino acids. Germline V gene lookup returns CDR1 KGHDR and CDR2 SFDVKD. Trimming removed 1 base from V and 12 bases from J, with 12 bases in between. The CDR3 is CATSDLGGLGQFF. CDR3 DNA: TGTGCCACCAGTGATTTAGGGGGGCTAGGGCAGTTCTTC.

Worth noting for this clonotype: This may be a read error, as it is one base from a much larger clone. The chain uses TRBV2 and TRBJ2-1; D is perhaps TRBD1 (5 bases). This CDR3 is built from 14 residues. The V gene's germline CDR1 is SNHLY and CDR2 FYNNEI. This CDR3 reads CASSEANRYKEQFF. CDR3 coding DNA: TGTGCCAGCAGTGAAGCAAACAGGTACAAGGAGCAGTTCTTC.

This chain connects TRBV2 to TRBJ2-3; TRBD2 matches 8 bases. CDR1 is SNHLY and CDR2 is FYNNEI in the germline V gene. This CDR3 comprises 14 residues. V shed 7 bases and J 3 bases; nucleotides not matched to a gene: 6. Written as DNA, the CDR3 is TGTGCCAGCACAGACAGCGGGGGAACAGATACGCAGTATTTT. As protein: CASTDSGGTDTQYF.

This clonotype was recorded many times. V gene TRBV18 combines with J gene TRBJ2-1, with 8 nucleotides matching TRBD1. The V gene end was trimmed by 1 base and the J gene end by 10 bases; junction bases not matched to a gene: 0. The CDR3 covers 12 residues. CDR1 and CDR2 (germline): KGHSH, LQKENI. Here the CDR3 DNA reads TGTGCCAGCTCACCACGGGACAGGGAGCAGTTCTTC. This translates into CASSPRDREQFF.

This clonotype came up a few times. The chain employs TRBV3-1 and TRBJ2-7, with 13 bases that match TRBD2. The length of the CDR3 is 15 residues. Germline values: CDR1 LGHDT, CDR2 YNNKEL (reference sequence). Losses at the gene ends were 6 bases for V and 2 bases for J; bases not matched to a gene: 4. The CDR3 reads CASRSTSGRAYEQYF. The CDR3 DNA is TGTGCCAGCAGATCCACTAGCGGGAGGGCCTACGAGCAGTACTTC.

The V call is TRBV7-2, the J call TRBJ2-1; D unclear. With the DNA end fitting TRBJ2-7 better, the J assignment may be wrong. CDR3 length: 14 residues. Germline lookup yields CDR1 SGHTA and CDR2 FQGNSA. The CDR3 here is CASKPGLPYNEQYF. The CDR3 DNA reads TGTGCCAGCAAGCCGGGCCTCCCCTACAATGAGCAGTACTTC.

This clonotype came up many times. The CDR3 loop is CSVEDRETQYF. Here the CDR3 DNA reads TGCAGCGTTGAAGATAGGGAGACCCAGTACTTC. The chain carries TRBV29-1 and TRBJ2-5, with D unclear. Deletions cut 0 bases from V and 5 bases from J, with 4 bases between. Germline CDR1 is SQVTM and CDR2 is ANQGSEA. The CDR3 is 11 amino acids.

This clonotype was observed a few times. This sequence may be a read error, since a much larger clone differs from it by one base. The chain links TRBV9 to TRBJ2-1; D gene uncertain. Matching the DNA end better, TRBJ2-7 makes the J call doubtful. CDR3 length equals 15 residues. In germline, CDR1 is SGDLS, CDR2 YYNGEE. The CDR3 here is CASSVVGSTYNEQYF. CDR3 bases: TGTGCCAGCAGCGTAGTGGGATCCACCTACAATGAGCAGTACTTC.

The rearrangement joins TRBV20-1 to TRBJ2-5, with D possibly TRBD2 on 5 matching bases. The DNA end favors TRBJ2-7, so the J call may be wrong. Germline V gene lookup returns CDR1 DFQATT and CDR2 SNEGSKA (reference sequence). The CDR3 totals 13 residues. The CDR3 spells CSASGMEVYEQYF. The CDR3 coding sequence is TGCAGTGCTAGTGGGATGGAGGTATACGAGCAGTACTTC.

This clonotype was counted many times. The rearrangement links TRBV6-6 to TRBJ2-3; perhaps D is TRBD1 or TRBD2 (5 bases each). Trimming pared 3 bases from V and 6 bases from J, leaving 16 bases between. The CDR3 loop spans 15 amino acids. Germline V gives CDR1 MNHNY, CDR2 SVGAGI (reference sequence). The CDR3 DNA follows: TGTGCCAGCAGTTATTCGGGGCCCACTAGTGATACGCAGTATTTT. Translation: CASSYSGPTSDTQYF.

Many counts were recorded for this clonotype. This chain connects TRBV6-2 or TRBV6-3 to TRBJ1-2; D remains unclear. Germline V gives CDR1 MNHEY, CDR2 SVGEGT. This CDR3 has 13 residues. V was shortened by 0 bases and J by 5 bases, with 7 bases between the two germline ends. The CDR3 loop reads CASSYSGAYGYTF. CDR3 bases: TGTGCCAGCAGTTACTCTGGTGCATATGGCTACACCTTC.

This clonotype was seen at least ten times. The CDR3 nucleotides are TGTGCCAGCGCCCCGCTAGCGGGAGGGTACTACGAGCAGTACTTC. It is translated as CASAPLAGGYYEQYF. J is TRBJ2-7 and V is TRBV6-6, with TRBD2 matching 12 bases. The CDR3 has 15 residues. Losses at the gene ends were 8 bases for V and 3 bases for J; bases not matched to a gene: 8. Germline CDR1 reads MNHNY; CDR2 reads SVGAGI (reference sequence).

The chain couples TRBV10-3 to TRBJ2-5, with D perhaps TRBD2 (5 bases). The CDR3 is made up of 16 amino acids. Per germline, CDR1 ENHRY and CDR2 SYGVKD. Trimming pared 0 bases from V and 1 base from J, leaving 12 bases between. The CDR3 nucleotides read TGTGCCATCAGTGAGTCGAGAGGGCCAGGCCAAGAGACCCAGTACTTC. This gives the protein CAISESRGPGQETQYF.

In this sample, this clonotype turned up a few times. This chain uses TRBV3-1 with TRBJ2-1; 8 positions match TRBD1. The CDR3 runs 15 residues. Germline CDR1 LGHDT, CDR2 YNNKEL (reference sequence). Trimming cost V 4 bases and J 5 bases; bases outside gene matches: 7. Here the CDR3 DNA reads TGTGCCAGCAGCCCCCCGGGACAGGTAAACAATGAGCAGTTCTTC. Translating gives CASSPPGQVNNEQFF.

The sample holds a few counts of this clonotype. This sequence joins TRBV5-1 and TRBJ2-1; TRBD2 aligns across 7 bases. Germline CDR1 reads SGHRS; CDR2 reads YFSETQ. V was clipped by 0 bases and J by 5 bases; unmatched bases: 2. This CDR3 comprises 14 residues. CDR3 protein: CASSLGLADNEQFF. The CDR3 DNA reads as TGCGCCAGCAGCTTGGGCCTAGCGGACAATGAGCAGTTCTTC.